Given below is one TCR beta chain in context. Its antigen is not identified. A much more abundant neighbour one base away suggests this may be a read error. This CDR3 comprises 14 residues. Looked up from germline, CDR1 is SGHDT and CDR2 is YYEEEE. The TCRbeta library incorporated unique molecular identifiers. TCRdb re-derived calls from the PCR reads in MiXCR, one entry per CDR3 protein. The profile shows some 300,000 distinct CDR3 sequences, 10% of them singletons. The sample is drawn from a study of T-cell reconstitution after alpha-beta-depleted transplantation in children. Study-level results: Certain patients had high TCRbeta diversity at day 60, and it came from recipient T cells and thymic progenitors that survived. T-cell numbers and diversity, one year after transplant, stemmed largely from T cells that were newly produced. There were reportedly several hundred expanded graft clones from which alpha-beta T cells came about two months after transplant.

The chain has TRBV5-6 and TRBJ2-1, with D possibly TRBD2 on 5 matching bases. The source of this sequence is a boy in the first two years of life with acute myeloid leukemia, due to receive a stem cell transplant. The source was PBMCs, collected before TCRalphabeta/CD19-depleted stem cell transplant. CDR3 sequence (DNA): TGTGCCAGCAGCTTGGCAGCTAGCTACTATGAGCAGTTCTTC. Encoded protein: CASSLAASYYEQFF.